The entry below gives a single TCR beta chain sequence along with its context. This clone turned up a few times. It lacks a known antigen. No much larger clonotype is one base removed from it; base qualities were not supplied. Reading from cysteine to phenylalanine, the CDR3 counts 16 amino acids. Left in the record is the CDR3 DNA by itself, 48 bases read in frame from the first base. For CDR1 and CDR2, the germline V gene lists SNHLY and FYNNEI. V loses 7 bases at its end and J loses 5 bases; junction bases beyond the gene matches: 14. The sample comes from a study of cytomegalovirus exposure and HLA in healthy donors listed by TCRdb under 2017. With regard to the full study: According to an earlier analysis of 550 to 700 of the donors, roughly 180 million T cells yielded 117 million unique TCR beta sequences and about 280 Gb of sequence data. Roughly 310 gigabases of sequencing data and approximately 80 million unique TCR sequences were included in an early release covering around 650 HLA-typed donors. Among the roughly 390 genotyped donors, about 85% belonged to the genetic ancestry cluster associated with self-reported Caucasian donors. The study was designed to test whether signatures of past pathogen exposure could be identified by cataloging public T cell receptors. The T cell repertoires of around 730 subjects were profiled by immunosequencing and related to cytomegalovirus serostatus. Besides the first cohort of hundreds of subjects, a separate validation cohort made up of roughly 120 different subjects was used. The study combined high-throughput TCR immunosequencing, statistical association of individual TCRs with disease status, and machine learning to predict cytomegalovirus infection status. A later analysis re-examined previously published TCR beta repertoires from 600 to 700 donors and added high-resolution HLA genotyping to investigate patterns of TCR occurrence. In the later analysis, no new phenotypic data were used to find candidate immune exposures; instead, reliance was placed on TCR beta sequences and their occurrence across donors. In an earlier analysis of 587 of the donors, high-throughput TCR beta sequencing was used to judge whether each TCR beta V gene segment behaved as functional or pseudogenic. Donor age, sex, ethnicity and CMV serostatus were compiled together with the repertoire data. A later genetic analysis took genome-wide SNP genotypes for about 55% of the 666 donors and used that subset as a discovery cohort. All discovery cohort repertoires had been generated using a single sequencing platform. HLA typing covered class I and class II loci at four-digit resolution. The number of typed donors differed by locus: 629-630 for A, B, C, DRB1 and DQB1; approximately 520 for DQA1; approximately 610 for DPA1; and around 470 for DPB1. Roughly 5 DR-DQ haplotypes were handled as single units for association and clustering, since linkage in the cohort was strong. Across 300 to 500 genotyped donors of the cohort, an average of approximately 220,000 unique TCR beta nucleotide sequences per donor were sequenced, and 15% to 20% of those sequences were non-productive.

Overall study results and their limits: Compared with equally common non-associated chains, HLA-associated TCR beta chains in a later analysis were more clonally expanded and had lower generation probabilities. Linkage disequilibrium might explain the correlated functional status among segregating V segments, but an unknown experimental factor could not be ruled out. Most TCR sequences were observed very rarely across donors, whereas some public TCRs were present in many individuals. According to a later analysis, TCR association rates differed among HLA loci, with DRB1 alleles showing the most associated TCRs and HLA-C alleles showing the fewest. In a later genetic analysis, fewer N-insertions in productive TCRs were reported among donors in an Asian-associated ancestry cluster than the roughly 700-donor mean. A further reported finding was that TCR beta sequences accurately predicted the HLA-A and HLA-B alleles for most subjects in the first cohort. The authors suggested that the approach could potentially be extended to other disease states and immunological phenotypes. The presence/absence analyses assumed that sequencing depth was roughly uniform across donors, and that assumption may not be true. The classifier was reported to diagnose cytomegalovirus status with high specificity and sensitivity in both the original cohort and the validation cohort. In the study, roughly 160 TCR beta chains were listed as associated with cytomegalovirus. A later genetic analysis associated a missense DCLRE1C variant with V-gene and J-gene trimming of TCR beta chains, and an independent cohort replicated the association. For the cohort, immune exposure information was limited to CMV serostatus. Some IMGT-functional V segments, including TRBV6-2 and TRBV6-3, could not be told apart with the 87-base-pair reads, so those segments were excluded. A later analysis found that most CMV-associated TCR beta chains appeared HLA-restricted, with HLA associations seemingly driven largely by CMV exposure. An earlier analysis of around 500 of the donors showed that most TCR beta V segments appeared in productive rearrangements either about 87% or about 30% of the time, which broadly matched IMGT annotations. Because HLA typing was missing for some donors at each locus, association tests included only the typed subset. According to a later analysis, parvovirus B19, influenza, CMV and Epstein-Barr virus appeared linked to several top co-occurrence clusters. In vitro tests confirmed that three of the cytomegalovirus-associated TCR beta chains recognize cytomegalovirus antigens. A later analysis associated 15,000 or so TCR beta sequences with specific HLA alleles at a false discovery rate of 0.05. The cohort was sequenced for TCR beta chains only, and without alpha or paired-chain data the features that could be detected were limited. Strong co-occurrence of HLA alleles, especially DR and DQ, made assigning TCR associations to individual alleles difficult. A cluster of highly shared sequence variants was judged likely to represent a technical artifact of the sequencing pipeline. Because counts were too low, some 17 rarely observed V segments, including chromosome 9 orphons, were left out of the earlier analysis of approximately 500 of the donors.

To prepare the library, the immunoSEQ multiplex PCR assay was applied. A mixture of 60 forward primers for TCR Vbeta segments and 13 reverse primers for TCR Jbeta segments was used in the multiplex PCR. The CDR3 region of rearranged TCR beta genes was amplified from genomic DNA with a multiplex PCR assay. On the Illumina HiSeq System, the amplified TCR beta libraries were sequenced as 87-base-pair reads. The published analysis was carried out like this. Across the roughly 600 repertoires, a later analysis counted tens of millions of unique TCR beta chains, 9.5 million to 13 million of which were shared by at least two donors. A nearest-neighbor algorithm error-corrected the raw reads and collapsed the reads into unique sequences, merging closely related sequences to remove PCR and sequencing errors. Alignment of CDR3 sequences to IMGT reference sequences was used to assign V, D and J gene segments. For a sequence to be retained, at least a six-nucleotide match to both a V gene segment and a J gene segment was required. Rearrangements were classified as productive when the CDR3 lacked stop codons and remained in frame with V and J, and all other rearrangements were classified as non-productive. CDR3 was defined according to IMGT convention as the region running from the second conserved V-encoded cysteine to the conserved J-encoded phenylalanine. The earlier analysis of about 620 of the donors excluded sequences that lacked an unambiguous match to a single V gene segment. An earlier analysis of under 750 of the donors called V segments functional above 56.7% productive rearrangements and segregating when the between-donor standard deviation exceeded 5%. A statistical classification framework was built for diagnosing cytomegalovirus status from the catalog of TCR beta chain sequences. In a later analysis, TCR nucleotide sequences were compared against IMGT/GENE-DB human TR gene sequences so that V and J genes could be assigned. Using the TCRdist pipeline, a later analysis assigned CDR3 sequences along with most-parsimonious VDJ recombination scenarios. In a later analysis, each TCR beta chain was defined by its CDR3 amino acid sequence together with its V-gene family, and reads lacking a unique V-gene family were excluded. To address suspected cross-contamination and a sequencing artifact, a later analysis removed around 590 highly shared, low-generation-probability nucleotide sequences. A later analysis calculated a clonal expansion index for each public chain from normalized within-repertoire ranks of inferred template counts. In a later analysis, generation probabilities were computed with a VDJ recombination model fitted to out-of-frame rearrangements, and the resulting probabilities were checked against IGoR. Hypergeometric tests were used in a later analysis to score TCR-TCR, TCR-HLA and TCR-CMV co-occurrence, with a repertoire-size bias correction applied to the TCR pairs. False discovery rates were estimated in a later analysis by permuting HLA or CMV assignments 20 times. In a later analysis, co-occurring TCRs were grouped using DBSCAN, with TCRdist sequence similarity added in when clustering inside HLA-allele-positive subsets. Repertoires with fewer than 30,000 or more than 120,000 public chains were left out of co-occurrence clustering, as were roughly five repertoires with anomalous nucleotide sharing. Sourced from immuneACCESS, this table was stored by TCRdb with only in-frame sequences that have V and J called. A share of the clones is absent; for the studies checked, an unresolved V gene accounts for under half, and the remainder has no known explanation. Clonal size and the V and J genes are those of that table, whereas D and trimming came from the DNA. For this sample there are about 170,000 clones; around 73% appear just once. The top ten clonotypes cover under 5.5% of the sample.

In total, around 600 healthy bone marrow donors made up the cohort. At the time of sampling, all cohort members were nominally healthy, though unrecorded immune exposures were likely present. The donor was CMV seropositive and was included in the group of 250 to 350 seropositive cohort members. Each donor provided a peripheral blood sample, and peripheral blood mononuclear cells were used for TCR beta sequencing. Genomic DNA was extracted from the blood cell samples with the Qiagen DNeasy Blood Extraction Kit. The sequence is built from TRBV2 and TRBJ2-5, and 9 junction bases match TRBD2. This receptor was obtained from a woman in her late teens or twenties in good health and CMV-seropositive. Sequenced: PBMCs. The CDR3 here reads CASKQDGGGAGETQYF. The DNA sequence is as follows: TGTGCCAGCAAGCAGGACGGCGGGGGGGCCGGGGAGACCCAGTACTTC. With the portions outside the CDR3 filled from the reference TRBV2 and TRBJ2-5 genes, the complete variable region becomes EPEVTQTPSHQVTQMGQEVILRCVPISNHLYFYWYRQILGQKVEFLVSFYNNEISEKSEIFDDQFSVERPDGSNFTLKIRSTKLEDSAMYFCASKQDGGGAGETQYFGPGTRLLVL.